Given below is one T cell receptor (beta chain) in context. In the authors' workflow: Amplification of reference gene primers provided the estimated nucleated cell counts. Libraries were prepared by immunoSEQ multiplex PCR; TCRdb keeps only in-frame clonotypes and omits some of them. That table furnishes V, J and clone size, whereas the DNA furnished D and trimming. The table lists 98,000 or so clones, 84% of them singletons. The entry originates in a study of blood T cell repertoires in COVID-19. Study-level background: Sites in the United States, Italy and Spain provided acute and convalescent COVID-19 samples. Nucleic acid was either cDNA or gDNA, and it came from T cells, B-cell-depleted T cells, or PBMCs.

The CDR3 consists of 15 residues. V shed 2 bases and J 5 bases; nucleotides not matched to a gene: 8. Germline CDR1 is LGHNA and CDR2 is YNFKEQ. Sequenced material: peripheral blood. The receptor was derived from a man aged 55 to 70 with acute or convalescent COVID-19. This chain connects TRBV4-2 to TRBJ1-2, with 7 bases that match TRBD1. CDR3 sequence reads: CASSQPDRVSYGYTF. As DNA, the CDR3 is TGTGCCAGCAGCCAACCCGACAGGGTCTCTTATGGCTACACCTTC.